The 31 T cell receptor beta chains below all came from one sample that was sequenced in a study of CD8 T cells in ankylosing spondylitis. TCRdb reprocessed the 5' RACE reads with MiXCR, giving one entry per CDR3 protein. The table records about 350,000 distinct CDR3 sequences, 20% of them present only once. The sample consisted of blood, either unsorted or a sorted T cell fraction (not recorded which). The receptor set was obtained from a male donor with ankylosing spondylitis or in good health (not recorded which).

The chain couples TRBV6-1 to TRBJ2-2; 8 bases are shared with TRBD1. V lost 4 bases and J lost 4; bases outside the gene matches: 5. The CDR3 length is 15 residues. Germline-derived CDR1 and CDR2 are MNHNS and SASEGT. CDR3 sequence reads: CASSGGQEGTGELFF. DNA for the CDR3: TGTGCCAGCAGTGGGGGACAGGAGGGCACCGGGGAGCTGTTTTTT.

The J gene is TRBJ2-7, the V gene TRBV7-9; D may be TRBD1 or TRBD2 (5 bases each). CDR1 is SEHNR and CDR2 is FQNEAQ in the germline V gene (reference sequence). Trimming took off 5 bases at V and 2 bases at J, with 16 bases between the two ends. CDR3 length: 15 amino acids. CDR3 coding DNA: TGTGCCAGCAGCCGTGGGACGGAACTACCCTACGAGCAGTACTTC. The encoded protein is CASSRGTELPYEQYF. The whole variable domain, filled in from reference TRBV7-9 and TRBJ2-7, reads DTGVSQNPRHKITKRGQNVTFRCDPISEHNRLYWYRQTLGQGPEFLTYFQNEAQLEKSRLLSDRFSAERPKGSFSTLEIQRTEQGDSAMYLCASSRGTELPYEQYFGPGTRLTVT.

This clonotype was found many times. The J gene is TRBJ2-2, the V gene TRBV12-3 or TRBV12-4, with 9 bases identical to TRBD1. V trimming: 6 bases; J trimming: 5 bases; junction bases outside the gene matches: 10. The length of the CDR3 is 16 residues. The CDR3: CASRPTGGYNTGELFF. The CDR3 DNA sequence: TGTGCCAGCAGACCCACAGGGGGCTACAATACCGGGGAGCTGTTTTTT.

The CDR3: CSAPGLNSYEQYF. The DNA of the CDR3 is TGCAGTGCCCCGGGACTAAACTCCTACGAGCAGTACTTC. The chain has TRBV20-1 and TRBJ2-7, with 7 bases aligning to TRBD2. The CDR3 has 13 amino acids. The ends lost 6 bases at V and 0 bases at J; junction bases unmatched: 5. Per germline, CDR1 DFQATT and CDR2 SNEGSKA (reference sequence).

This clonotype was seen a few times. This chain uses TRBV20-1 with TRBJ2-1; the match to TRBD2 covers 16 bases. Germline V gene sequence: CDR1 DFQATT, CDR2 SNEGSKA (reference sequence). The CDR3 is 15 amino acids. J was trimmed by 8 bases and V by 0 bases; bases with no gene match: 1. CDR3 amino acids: CSARDGTSGGDEQFF. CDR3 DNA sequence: TGCAGTGCTAGAGATGGGACTAGCGGGGGGGATGAGCAGTTCTTC.

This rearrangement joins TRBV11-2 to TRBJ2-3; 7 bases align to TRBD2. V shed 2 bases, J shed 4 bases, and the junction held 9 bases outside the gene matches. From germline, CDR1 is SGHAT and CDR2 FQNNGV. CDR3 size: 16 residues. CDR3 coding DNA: TGTGCCAGCAGCTTATCGGGACTAACATTCCCAGATACGCAGTATTTT. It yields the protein CASSLSGLTFPDTQYF.

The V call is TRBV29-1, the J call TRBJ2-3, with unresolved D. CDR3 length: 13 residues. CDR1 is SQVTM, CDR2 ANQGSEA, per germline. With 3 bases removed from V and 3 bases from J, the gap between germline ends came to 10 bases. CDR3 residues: CSVEGSLTDTQYF. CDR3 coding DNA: TGCAGCGTTGAGGGCTCACTAACAGATACGCAGTATTTT.

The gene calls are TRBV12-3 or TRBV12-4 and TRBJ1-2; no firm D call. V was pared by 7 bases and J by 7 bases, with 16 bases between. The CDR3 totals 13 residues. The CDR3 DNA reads TGTGCCAGCATGAACCCGGAGGGCGCTGGCTACACCTTC. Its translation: CASMNPEGAGYTF.

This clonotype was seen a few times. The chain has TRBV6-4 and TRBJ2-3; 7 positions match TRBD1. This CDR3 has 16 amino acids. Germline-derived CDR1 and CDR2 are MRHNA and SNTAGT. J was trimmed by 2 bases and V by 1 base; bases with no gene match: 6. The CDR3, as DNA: TGTGCCAGCAGTGACTTTTTGGACAGGTCCACAGATACGCAGTATTTT. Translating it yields CASSDFLDRSTDTQYF.

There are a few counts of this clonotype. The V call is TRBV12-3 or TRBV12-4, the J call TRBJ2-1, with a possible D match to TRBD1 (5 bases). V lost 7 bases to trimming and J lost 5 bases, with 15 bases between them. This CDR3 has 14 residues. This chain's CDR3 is CASTTGQGHNEQFF. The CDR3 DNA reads TGTGCCAGCACCACCGGACAAGGTCACAATGAGCAGTTCTTC.

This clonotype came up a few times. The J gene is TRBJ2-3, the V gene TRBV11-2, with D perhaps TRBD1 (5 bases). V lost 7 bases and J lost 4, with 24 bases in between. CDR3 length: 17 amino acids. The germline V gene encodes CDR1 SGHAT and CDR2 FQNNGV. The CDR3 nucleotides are TGTGCCAGCACCACCACAGGCGGTAGGGTCATCGCAGATACGCAGTATTTT. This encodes CASTTTGGRVIADTQYF. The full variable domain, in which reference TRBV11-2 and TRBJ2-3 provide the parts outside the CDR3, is EAGVAQSPRYKIIEKRQSVAFWCNPISGHATLYWYQQILGQGPKLLIQFQNNGVVDDSQLPKDRFSAERLKGVDSTLKIQPAKLEDSAVYLCASTTTGGRVIADTQYFGPGTRLTVL.

As DNA, the CDR3 is TGTGCCAGCAGTGAAATCGACCCTGAAGCTTTCTTT. This codes for CASSEIDPEAFF. The gene calls are TRBV2 and TRBJ1-1; D not resolved. Per germline, CDR1 SNHLY and CDR2 FYNNEI. This CDR3 comprises 12 residues. V shed 2 bases and J shed 6 bases, with 7 bases lying between them.

The CDR3 spells CASSQPGLAGDQETQYF. CDR3 nucleotides: TGTGCCAGCAGTCAGCCGGGACTAGCGGGGGACCAAGAGACCCAGTACTTC. The V gene is TRBV12-3 or TRBV12-4, the J gene TRBJ2-5, with 14 bases matching TRBD2. Germline trimming cut 5 bases from V and 0 bases from J; bases unmatched to any gene: 5. The CDR3 contains 17 residues.

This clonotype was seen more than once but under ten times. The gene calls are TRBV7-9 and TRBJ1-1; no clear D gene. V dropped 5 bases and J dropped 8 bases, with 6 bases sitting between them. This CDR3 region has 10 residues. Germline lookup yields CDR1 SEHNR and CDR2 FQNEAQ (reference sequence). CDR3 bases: TGTGCCAGCAGCGTTGGAGAAGCTTTCTTT. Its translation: CASSVGEAFF.

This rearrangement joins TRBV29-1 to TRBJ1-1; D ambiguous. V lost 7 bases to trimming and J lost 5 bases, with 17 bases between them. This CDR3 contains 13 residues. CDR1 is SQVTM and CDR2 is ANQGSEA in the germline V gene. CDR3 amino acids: CSAGDSWRTEAFF. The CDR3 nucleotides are TGCAGCGCCGGGGATTCATGGAGGACTGAAGCTTTCTTT.

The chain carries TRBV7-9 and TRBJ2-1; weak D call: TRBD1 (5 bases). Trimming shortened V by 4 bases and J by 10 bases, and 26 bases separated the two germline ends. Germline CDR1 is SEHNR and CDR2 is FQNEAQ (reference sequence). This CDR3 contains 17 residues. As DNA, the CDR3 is TGTGCCAGCAGCTCCACCGTGGGTAGGGGCGGCCTCGGGGAGCAGTTCTTC. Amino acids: CASSSTVGRGGLGEQFF.

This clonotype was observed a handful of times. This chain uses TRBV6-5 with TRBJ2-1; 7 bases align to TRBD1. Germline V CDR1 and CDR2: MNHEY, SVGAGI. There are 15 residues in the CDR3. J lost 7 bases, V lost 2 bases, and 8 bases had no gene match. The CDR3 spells CASSYTHRGVNEQFF. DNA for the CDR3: TGTGCCAGCAGTTACACACACAGGGGTGTAAATGAGCAGTTCTTC.

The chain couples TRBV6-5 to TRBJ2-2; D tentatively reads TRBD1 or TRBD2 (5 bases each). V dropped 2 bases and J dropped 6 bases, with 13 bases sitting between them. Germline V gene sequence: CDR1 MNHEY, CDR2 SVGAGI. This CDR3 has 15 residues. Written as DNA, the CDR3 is TGTGCCAGCAGTTACGGCCAGGGCGGGCCCGGGGAGCTGTTTTTT. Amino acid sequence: CASSYGQGGPGELFF.

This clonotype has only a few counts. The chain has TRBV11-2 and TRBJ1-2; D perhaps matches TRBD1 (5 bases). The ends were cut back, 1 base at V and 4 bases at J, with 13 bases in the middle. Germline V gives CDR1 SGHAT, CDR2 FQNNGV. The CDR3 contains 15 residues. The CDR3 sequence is CASSLGAGSGYGYTF. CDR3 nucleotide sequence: TGTGCCAGCAGCTTAGGGGCAGGGTCGGGCTATGGCTACACCTTC.

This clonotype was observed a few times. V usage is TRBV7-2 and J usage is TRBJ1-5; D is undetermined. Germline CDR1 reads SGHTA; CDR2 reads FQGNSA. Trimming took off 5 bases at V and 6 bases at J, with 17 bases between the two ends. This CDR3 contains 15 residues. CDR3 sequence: CASSKDNFVTQPQHF. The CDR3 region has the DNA TGTGCCAGCAGCAAGGATAATTTTGTTACTCAGCCCCAGCATTTT.

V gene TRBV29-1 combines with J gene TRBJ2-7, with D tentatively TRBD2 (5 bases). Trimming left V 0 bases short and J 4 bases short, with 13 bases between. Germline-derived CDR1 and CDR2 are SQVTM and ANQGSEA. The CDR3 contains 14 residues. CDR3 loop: CSVEELGEGYEQYF. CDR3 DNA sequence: TGCAGCGTTGAAGAGCTGGGAGAGGGTTACGAGCAGTACTTC.

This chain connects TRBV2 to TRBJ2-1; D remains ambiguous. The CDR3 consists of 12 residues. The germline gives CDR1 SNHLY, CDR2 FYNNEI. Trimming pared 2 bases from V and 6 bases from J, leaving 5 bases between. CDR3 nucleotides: TGTGCCAGCAGTGAATGGGGCAATGAGCAGTTCTTC. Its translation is CASSEWGNEQFF.

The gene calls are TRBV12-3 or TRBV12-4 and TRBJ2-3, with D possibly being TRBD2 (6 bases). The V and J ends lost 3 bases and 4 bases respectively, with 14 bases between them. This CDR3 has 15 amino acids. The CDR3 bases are TGTGCCAGCAGTTTCTGCGGGGTCGTCGCAGATACGCAGTATTTT. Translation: CASSFCGVVADTQYF.

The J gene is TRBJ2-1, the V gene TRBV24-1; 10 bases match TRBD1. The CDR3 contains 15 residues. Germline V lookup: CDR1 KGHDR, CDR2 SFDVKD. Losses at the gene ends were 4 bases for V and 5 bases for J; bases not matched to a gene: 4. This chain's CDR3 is CATSEGQGGNNEQFF. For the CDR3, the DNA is TGTGCCACCAGTGAAGGACAGGGGGGTAACAATGAGCAGTTCTTC.

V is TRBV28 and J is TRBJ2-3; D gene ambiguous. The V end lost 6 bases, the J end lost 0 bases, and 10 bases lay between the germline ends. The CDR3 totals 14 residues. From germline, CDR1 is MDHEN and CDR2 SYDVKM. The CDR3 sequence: CASRPDGSTDTQYF. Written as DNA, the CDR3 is TGTGCCAGCAGACCCGACGGTAGCACAGATACGCAGTATTTT.

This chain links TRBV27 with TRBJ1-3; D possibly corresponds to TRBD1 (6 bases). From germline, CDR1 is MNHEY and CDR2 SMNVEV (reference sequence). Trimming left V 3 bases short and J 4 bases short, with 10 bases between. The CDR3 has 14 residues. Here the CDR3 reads CASSFSGVGNTIYF. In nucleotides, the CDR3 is TGTGCCAGCAGTTTCTCAGGGGTCGGAAACACCATATATTTT.

DNA for the CDR3: TGTGCCACCAGCAGACCGGGACTAGCGATGAATGAGCAGTTCTTC. Amino acids: CATSRPGLAMNEQFF. V and J are TRBV15 and TRBJ2-1, with 10 bases identical to TRBD2. The germline V gene has CDR1 LNHNV and CDR2 YYDKDF (reference sequence). The CDR3 length is 15 residues. V shed 2 bases and J 7 bases; nucleotides not matched to a gene: 5.

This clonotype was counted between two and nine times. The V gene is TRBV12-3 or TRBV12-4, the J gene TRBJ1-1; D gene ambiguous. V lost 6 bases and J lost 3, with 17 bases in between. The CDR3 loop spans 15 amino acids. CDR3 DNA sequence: TGTGCCAGCAGCCCCCTTTTGGTTGTAGACACTGAAGCTTTCTTT. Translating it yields CASSPLLVVDTEAFF.

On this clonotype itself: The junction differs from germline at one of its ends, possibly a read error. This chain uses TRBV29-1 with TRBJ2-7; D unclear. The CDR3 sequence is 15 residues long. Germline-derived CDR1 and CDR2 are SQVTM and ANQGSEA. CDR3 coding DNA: TGCAGCGTTGAGGCTGACCCGGACGGCTCCCACGAGCAGTACTTC. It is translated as CSVEADPDGSHEQYF.

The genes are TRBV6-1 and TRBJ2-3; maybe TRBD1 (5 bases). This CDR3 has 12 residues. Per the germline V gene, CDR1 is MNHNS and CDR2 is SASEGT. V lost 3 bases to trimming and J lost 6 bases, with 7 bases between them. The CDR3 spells CASSDGADTQYF. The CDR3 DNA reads TGTGCCAGCAGTGATGGGGCTGATACGCAGTATTTT.

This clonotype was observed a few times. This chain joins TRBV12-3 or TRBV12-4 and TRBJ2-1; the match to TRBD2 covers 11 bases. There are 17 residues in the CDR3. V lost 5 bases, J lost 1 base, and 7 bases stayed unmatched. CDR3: CASSDLTSGGSYNEQFF. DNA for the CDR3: TGTGCCAGCAGTGACCTCACTAGCGGGGGATCCTACAATGAGCAGTTCTTC.